This T cell receptor beta chain was sequenced in a study of response to subunit inactivated influenza vaccine. Via MiXCR, TCRdb re-called the RT-PCR reads, giving one row per CDR3 protein. The sample includes roughly 500,000 distinct CDR3 sequences, roughly 23% of them seen just once. Germline assignment: CDR1 SGDLS and CDR2 YYNGEE. V shed 0 bases and J shed 3 bases, with 10 bases lying between them. CDR3 length: 14 amino acids. This clonotype was detected many times. The sample was also reused in another study, on T cells expressing NK-cell markers. This second study says: The authors made TCR beta cDNA libraries by 5'RACE template switching. This switching added a universal primer site and UMIs.

The V and J genes are TRBV9 and TRBJ2-7, with D perhaps TRBD2 (6 bases). The sample consisted of CD4+ T cells sorted from PBMCs, taken 12 days after vaccination. The receptor was isolated from a man between 45 and 60 years old who received an inactivated influenza vaccine. CDR3 DNA: TGTGCCAGCAGCGTAGGGTGGGGGGTCTACGAGCAGTACTTC. Residues: CASSVGWGVYEQYF.